The present T cell receptor beta chain was sequenced within a study of T cell responses to AZD1222 COVID-19 vaccine. This CDR3 comprises 15 residues. Germline CDR1 SGHRS, CDR2 YFSETQ. The V gene end was trimmed by 3 bases and the J gene end by 11 bases; junction bases not matched to a gene: 13. Measured with immunoSEQ multiplex PCR; TCRdb has only the in-frame clones, and not every one. The sample holds more than 65,000 clones; approximately 85% are singletons and the top ten take more than 3%. The chain carries TRBV5-1 and TRBJ2-1; TRBD2 aligns across 8 bases. The TCR originated in an adult who received the AZD1222 COVID-19 vaccine. The source was peripheral blood, collected 28 days after the second AZD1222 dose. The CDR3 DNA reads TGCGCCAGCAGCTCCGACGGTAGCGGGGCCGTACAGCAGTTCTTC. Amino acid sequence: CASSSDGSGAVQQFF.